This T cell receptor (beta chain) was recorded in a study of cytomegalovirus exposure and HLA in healthy donors. This clone was detected once. The same CDR3 arises from other DNA sequences in this sample as well. PCR was performed using 60 Vbeta and 13 Jbeta primers. Clones were sequenced by immunoSEQ multiplex PCR, and TCRdb holds only the in-frame ones, with some missing. The sample includes about 160,000 clones, approximately 75% of them seen just once. This TCR was recovered from a man aged 25-45 years in good health and CMV-seropositive. Sequencing was done on a sample of PBMCs.

The CDR3 nucleotides are TGTGCCAGCAGTTCGACAGGGTCCTACGAGCAGTACTTC. Translation: CASSSTGSYEQYF. The chain couples TRBV28 to TRBJ2-7; TRBD1 agrees at 7 bases. CDR1 MDHEN and CDR2 SYDVKM come from the germline V gene. After removal of 4 bases from V and 1 base from J, the junction contained 1 base not matched to a gene. The CDR3 extends over 13 amino acids.